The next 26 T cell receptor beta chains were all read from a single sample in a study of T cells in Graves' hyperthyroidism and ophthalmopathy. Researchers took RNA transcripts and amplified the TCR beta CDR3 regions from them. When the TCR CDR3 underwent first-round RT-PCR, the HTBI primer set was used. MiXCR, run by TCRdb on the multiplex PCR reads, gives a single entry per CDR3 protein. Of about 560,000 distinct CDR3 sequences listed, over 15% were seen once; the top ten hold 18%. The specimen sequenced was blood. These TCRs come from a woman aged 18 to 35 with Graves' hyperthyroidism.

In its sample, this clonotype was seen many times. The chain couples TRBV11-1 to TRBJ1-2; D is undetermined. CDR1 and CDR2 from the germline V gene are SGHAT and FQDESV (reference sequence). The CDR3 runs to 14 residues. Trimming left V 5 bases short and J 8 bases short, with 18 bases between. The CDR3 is CASSLRAPEPGYTF. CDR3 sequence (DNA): TGTGCCAGCAGCCTCCGGGCCCCCGAGCCCGGCTACACCTTC.

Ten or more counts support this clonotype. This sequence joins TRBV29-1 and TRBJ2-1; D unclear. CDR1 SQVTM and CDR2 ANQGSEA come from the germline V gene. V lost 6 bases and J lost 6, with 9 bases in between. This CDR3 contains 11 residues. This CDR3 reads CSVGPFNEQFF. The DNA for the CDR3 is TGCAGCGTGGGTCCCTTCAATGAGCAGTTCTTC.

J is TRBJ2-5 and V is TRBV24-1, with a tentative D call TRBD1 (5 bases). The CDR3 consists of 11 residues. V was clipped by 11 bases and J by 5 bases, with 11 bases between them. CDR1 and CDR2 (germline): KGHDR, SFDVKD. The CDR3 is CASGHGETQYF. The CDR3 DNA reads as TGTGCCAGTGGACACGGGGAGACCCAGTACTTC.

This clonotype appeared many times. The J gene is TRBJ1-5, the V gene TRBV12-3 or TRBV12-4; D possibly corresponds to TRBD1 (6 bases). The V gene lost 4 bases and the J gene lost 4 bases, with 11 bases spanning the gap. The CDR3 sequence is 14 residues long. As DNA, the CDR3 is TGTGCCAGCAGTTCACTCCAGGGGAATCAGCCCCAGCATTTT. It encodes CASSSLQGNQPQHF.

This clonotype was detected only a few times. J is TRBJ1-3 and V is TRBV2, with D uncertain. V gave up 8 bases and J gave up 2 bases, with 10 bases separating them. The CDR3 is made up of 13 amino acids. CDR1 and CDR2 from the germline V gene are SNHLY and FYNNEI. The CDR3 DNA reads TGTGCCAGCGTAATAGATACTGGAAACACCATATATTTT. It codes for CASVIDTGNTIYF. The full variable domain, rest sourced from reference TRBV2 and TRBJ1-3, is EPEVTQTPSHQVTQMGQEVILRCVPISNHLYFYWYRQILGQKVEFLVSFYNNEISEKSEIFDDQFSVERPDGSNFTLKIRSTKLEDSAMYFCASVIDTGNTIYFGEGSWLTVV.

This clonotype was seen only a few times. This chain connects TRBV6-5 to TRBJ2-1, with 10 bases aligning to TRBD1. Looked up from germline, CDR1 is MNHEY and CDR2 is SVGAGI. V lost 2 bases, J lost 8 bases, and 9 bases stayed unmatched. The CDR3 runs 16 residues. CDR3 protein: CASSYAPGQGRHEQFF. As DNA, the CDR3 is TGTGCCAGCAGTTACGCACCGGGACAGGGGCGTCATGAGCAGTTCTTC.

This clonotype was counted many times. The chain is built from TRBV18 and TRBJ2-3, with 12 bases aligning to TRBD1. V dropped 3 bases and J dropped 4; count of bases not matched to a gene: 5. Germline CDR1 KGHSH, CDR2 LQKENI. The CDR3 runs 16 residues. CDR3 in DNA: TGTGCCAGCTCACCGCCGGGACAGGGGGCCGCAGATACGCAGTATTTT. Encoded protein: CASSPPGQGAADTQYF.

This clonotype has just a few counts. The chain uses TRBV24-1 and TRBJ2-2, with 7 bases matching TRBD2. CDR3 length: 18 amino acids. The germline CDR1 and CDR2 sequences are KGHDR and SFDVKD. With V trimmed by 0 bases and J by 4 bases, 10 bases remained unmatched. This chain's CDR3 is CATSDLSPPSGGTGELFF. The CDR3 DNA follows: TGTGCCACCAGTGATTTGAGTCCCCCTAGCGGAGGCACCGGGGAGCTGTTTTTT.

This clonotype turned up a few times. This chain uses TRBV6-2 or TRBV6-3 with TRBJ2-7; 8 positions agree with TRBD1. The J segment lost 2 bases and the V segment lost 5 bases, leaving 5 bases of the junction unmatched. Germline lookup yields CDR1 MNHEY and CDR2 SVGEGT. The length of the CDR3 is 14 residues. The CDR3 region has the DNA TGTGCCAGCAGTCATGGACAGGGAACCTACGAGCAGTACTTC. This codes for CASSHGQGTYEQYF.

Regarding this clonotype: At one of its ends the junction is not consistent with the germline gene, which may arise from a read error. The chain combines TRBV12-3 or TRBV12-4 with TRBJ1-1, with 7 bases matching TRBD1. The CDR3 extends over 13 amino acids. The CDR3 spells CASGFSGGTEAFF. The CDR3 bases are TGTGCCAGCGGTTTCTCAGGGGGGACTGAAGCTTTCTTT.

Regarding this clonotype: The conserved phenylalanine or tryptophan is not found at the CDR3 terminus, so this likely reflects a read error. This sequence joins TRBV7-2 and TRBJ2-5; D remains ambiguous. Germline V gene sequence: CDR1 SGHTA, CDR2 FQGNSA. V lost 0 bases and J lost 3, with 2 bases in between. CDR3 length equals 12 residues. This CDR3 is CASSLAEETQYL. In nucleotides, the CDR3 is TGTGCCAGCAGCTTAGCGGAAGAGACCCAGTACCTC.

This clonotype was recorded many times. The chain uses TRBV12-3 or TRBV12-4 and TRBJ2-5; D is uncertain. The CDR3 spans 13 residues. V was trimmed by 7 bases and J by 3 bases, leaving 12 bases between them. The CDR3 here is CASTRTRKETQYF. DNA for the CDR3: TGTGCCAGCACCCGGACCCGGAAAGAGACCCAGTACTTC.

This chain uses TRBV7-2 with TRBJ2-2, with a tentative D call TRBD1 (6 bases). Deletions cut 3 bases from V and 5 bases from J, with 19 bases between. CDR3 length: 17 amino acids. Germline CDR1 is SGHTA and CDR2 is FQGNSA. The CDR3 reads CASSFIGTGHPTGELFF. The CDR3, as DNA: TGTGCCAGCAGCTTCATCGGTACGGGACATCCTACCGGGGAGCTGTTTTTT.

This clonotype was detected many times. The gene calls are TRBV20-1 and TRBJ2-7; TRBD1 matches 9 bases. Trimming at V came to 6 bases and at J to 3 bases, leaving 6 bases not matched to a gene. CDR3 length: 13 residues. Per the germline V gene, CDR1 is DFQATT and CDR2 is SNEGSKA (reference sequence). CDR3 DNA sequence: TGCAGTGCAAGACGGACAGGGGTCTACGAGCAGTACTTC. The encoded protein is CSARRTGVYEQYF.

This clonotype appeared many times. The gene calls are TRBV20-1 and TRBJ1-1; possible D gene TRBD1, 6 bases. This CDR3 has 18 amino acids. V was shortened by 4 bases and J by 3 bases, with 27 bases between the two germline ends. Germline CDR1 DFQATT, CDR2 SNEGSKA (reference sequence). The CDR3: CSAMEGGHLNPGDTEAFF. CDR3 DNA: TGCAGTGCTATGGAGGGGGGACATCTAAATCCTGGGGACACTGAAGCTTTCTTT.

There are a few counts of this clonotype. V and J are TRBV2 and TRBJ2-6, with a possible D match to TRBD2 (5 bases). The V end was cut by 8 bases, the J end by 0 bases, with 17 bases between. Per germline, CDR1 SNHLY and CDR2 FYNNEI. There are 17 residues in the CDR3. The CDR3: CASRLERASSGANVLTF. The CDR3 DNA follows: TGTGCCAGCCGCCTGGAGAGGGCCTCCTCTGGGGCCAACGTCCTGACTTTC.

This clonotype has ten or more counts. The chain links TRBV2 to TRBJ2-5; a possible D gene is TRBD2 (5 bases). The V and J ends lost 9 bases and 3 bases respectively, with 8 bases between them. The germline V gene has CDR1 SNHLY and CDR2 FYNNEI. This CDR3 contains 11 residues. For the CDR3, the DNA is TGTGCCAGGGACTCGAAAGAGACCCAGTACTTC. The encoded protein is CARDSKETQYF.

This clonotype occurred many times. The CDR3 here is CASGQVWEKLFF. For the CDR3, the DNA is TGTGCCAGCGGACAGGTCTGGGAAAAACTGTTTTTT. This chain joins TRBV28 and TRBJ1-4, with TRBD1 identical over 7 bases. The CDR3 is 12 residues long. Germline assignment: CDR1 MDHEN and CDR2 SYDVKM. The junction had 5 bases not matched to a gene; V was cut back by 8 bases and J by 8 bases.

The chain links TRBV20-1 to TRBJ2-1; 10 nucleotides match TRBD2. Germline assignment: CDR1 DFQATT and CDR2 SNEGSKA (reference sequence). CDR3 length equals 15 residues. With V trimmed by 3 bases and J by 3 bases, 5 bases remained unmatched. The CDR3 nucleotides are TGCAGTGCTAGGGAAACTAGCGGGAACTACAATGAGCAGTTCTTC. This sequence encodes CSARETSGNYNEQFF.

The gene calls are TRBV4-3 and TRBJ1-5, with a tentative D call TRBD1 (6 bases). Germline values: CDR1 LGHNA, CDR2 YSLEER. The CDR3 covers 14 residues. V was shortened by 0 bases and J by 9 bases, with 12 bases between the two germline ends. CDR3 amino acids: CASSQEGALGPQHF. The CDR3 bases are TGCGCCAGCAGCCAAGAGGGGGCCCTGGGGCCCCAGCATTTT.

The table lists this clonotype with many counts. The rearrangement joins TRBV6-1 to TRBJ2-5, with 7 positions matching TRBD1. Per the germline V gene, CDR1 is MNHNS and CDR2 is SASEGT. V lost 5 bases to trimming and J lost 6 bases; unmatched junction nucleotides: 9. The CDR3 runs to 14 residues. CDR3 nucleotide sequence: TGTGCCAGCAGTTCGACTACAGGGGTGCAGACCCAGTACTTC. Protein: CASSSTTGVQTQYF.

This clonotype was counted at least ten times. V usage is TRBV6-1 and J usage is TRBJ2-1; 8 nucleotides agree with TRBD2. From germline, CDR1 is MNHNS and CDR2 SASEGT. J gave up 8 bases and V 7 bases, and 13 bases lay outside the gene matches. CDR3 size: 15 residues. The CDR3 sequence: CASTKAGAVVDEQFF. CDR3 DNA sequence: TGTGCCAGCACGAAAGCGGGGGCGGTGGTCGATGAGCAGTTCTTC.

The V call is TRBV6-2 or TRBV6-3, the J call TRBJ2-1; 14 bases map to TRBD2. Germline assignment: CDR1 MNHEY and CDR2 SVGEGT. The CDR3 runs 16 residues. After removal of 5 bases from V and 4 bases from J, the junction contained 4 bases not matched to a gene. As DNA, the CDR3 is TGTGCCAGCAGTAGCCGGACTAGCGGGGGGTACAATGAGCAGTTCTTC. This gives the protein CASSSRTSGGYNEQFF.

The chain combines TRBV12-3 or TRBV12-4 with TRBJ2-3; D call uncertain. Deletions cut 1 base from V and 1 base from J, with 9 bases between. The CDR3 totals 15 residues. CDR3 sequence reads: CASSLGPRGTDTQYF. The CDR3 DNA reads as TGTGCCAGCAGTTTAGGGCCTAGGGGCACAGATACGCAGTATTTT.

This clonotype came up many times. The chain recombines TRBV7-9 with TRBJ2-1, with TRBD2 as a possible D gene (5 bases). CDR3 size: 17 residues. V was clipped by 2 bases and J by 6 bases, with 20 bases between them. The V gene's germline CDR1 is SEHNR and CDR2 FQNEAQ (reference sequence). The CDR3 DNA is TGTGCCAGCAGCTTAACTAGAAGGGCCATAGGGCGCAATGAGCAGTTCTTC. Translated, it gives CASSLTRRAIGRNEQFF.

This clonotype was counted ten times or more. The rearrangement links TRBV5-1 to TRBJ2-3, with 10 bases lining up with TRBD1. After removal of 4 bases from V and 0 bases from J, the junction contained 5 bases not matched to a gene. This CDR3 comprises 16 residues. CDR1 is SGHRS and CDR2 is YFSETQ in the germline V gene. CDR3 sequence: CASSLGQGGSTDTQYF. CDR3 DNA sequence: TGCGCCAGCAGCCTCGGACAGGGGGGAAGCACAGATACGCAGTATTTT.